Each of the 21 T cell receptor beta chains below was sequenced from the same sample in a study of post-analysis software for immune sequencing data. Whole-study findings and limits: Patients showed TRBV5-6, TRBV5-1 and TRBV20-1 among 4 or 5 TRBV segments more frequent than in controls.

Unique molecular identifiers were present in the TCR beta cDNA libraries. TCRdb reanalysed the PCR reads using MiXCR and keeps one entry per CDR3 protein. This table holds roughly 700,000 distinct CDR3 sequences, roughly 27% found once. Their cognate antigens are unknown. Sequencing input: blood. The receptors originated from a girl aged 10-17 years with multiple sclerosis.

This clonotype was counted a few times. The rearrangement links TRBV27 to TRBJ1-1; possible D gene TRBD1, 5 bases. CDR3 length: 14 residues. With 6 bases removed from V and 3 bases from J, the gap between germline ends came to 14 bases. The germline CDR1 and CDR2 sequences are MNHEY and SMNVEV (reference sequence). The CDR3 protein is CASRGGYPDTEAFF. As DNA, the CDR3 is TGTGCCAGCAGGGGGGGGTACCCGGACACTGAAGCTTTCTTT.

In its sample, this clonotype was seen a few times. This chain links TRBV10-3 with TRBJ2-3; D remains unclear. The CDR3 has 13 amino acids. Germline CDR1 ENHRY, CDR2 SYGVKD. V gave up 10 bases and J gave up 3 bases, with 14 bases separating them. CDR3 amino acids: CATTPDKTDTQYF. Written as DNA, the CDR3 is TGTGCCACAACACCTGATAAAACAGATACGCAGTATTTT.

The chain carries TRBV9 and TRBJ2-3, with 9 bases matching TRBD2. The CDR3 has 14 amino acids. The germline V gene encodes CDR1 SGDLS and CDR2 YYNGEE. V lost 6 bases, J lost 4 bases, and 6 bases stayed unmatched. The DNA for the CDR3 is TGTGCCAGCACGGCTAGCGGGAACTCAGATACGCAGTATTTT. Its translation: CASTASGNSDTQYF.

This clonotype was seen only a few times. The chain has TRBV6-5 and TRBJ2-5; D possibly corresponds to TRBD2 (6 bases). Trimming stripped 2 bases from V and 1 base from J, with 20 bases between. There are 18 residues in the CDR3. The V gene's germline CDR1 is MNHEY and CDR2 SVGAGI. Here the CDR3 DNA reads TGTGCCAGCAGTTACACAGAGTGGCAGGAGGGGTTCCAAGAGACCCAGTACTTC. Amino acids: CASSYTEWQEGFQETQYF.

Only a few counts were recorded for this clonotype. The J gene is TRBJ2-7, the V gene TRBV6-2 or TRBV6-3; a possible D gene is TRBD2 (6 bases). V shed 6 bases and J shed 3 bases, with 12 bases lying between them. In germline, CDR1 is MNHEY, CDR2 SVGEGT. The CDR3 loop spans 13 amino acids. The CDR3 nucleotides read TGTGCCAGCAGGCGGCGGGGCCACTACGAGCAGTACTTC. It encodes CASRRRGHYEQYF.

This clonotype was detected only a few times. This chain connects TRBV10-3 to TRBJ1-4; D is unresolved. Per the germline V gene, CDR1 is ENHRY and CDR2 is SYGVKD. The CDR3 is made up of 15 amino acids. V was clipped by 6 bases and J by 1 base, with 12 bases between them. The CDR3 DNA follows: TGTGCCATCAGCCCCGGGTGGAGAACTAATGAAAAACTGTTTTTT. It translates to CAISPGWRTNEKLFF.

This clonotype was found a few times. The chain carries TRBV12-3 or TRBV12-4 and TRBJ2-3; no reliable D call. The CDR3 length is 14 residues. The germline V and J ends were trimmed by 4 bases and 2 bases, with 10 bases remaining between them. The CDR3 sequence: CASSSEVFTDTQYF. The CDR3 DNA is TGTGCCAGCAGTTCCGAGGTTTTCACAGATACGCAGTATTTT.

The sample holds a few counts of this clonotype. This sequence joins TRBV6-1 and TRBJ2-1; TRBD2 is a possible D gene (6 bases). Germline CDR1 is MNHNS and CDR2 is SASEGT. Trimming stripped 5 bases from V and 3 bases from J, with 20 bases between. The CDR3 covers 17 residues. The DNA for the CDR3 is TGTGCCAGCAGTCAGAGCCCCCCCGGGACTCGCTACAATGAGCAGTTCTTC. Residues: CASSQSPPGTRYNEQFF.

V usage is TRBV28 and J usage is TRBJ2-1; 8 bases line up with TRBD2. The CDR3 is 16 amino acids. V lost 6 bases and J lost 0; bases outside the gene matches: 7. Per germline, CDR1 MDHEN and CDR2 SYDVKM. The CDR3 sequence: CASSRLATSSYNEQFF. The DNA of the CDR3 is TGTGCCAGCAGCCGACTAGCGACGAGCTCCTACAATGAGCAGTTCTTC. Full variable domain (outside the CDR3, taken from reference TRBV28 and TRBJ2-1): DVKVTQSSRYLVKRTGEKVFLECVQDMDHENMFWYRQDPGLGLRLIYFSYDVKMKEKGDIPEGYSVSREKKERFSLILESASTNQTSMYLCASSRLATSSYNEQFFGPGTRLTVL.

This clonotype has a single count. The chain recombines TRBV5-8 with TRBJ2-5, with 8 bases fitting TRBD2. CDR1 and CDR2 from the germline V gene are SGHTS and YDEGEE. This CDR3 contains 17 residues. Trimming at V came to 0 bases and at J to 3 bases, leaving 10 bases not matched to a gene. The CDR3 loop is CASSLVSGVYGKETQYF. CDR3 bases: TGTGCCAGCAGCTTGGTTAGCGGGGTTTATGGGAAAGAGACCCAGTACTTC.

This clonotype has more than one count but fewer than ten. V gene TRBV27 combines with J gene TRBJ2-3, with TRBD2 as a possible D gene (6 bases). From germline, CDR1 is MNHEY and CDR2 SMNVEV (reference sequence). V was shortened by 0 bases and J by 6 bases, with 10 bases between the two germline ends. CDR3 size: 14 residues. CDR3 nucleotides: TGTGCCAGCAGTTTATCCCTAGCGTTGGATACGCAGTATTTT. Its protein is CASSLSLALDTQYF.

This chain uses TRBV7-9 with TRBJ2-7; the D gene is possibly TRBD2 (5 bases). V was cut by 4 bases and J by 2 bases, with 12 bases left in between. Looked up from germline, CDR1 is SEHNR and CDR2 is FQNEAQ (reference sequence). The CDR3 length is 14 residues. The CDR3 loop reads CASSSRTPTYEQYF. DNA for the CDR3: TGTGCCAGCAGCTCCCGGACTCCTACCTACGAGCAGTACTTC.

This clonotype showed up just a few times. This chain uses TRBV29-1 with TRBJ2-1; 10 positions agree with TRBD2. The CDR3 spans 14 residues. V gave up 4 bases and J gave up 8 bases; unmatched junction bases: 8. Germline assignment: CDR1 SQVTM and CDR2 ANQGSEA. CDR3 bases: TGCAGCGTTGTGGGGCTAGCGGGAGTGGATGAGCAGTTCTTC. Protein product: CSVVGLAGVDEQFF.

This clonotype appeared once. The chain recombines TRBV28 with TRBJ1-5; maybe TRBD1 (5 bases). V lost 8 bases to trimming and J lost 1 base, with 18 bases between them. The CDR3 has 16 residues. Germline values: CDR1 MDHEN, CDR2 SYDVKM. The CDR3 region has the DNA TGTGCCAGCTTTCCCTCGGGGGAGATGAGCAATCAGCCCCAGCATTTT. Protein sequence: CASFPSGEMSNQPQHF.

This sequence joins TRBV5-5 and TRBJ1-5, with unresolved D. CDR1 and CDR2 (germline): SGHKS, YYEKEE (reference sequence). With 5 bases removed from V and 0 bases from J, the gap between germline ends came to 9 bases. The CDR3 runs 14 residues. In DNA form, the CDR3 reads TGTGCCAGCAGAGAGGATTATAGCAATCAGCCCCAGCATTTT. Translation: CASREDYSNQPQHF.

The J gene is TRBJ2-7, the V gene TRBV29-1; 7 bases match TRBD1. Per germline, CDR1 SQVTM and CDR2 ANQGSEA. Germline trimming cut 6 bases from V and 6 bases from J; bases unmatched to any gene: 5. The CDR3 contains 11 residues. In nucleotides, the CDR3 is TGCAGCGTGGATGACAGGGCCGAGCAGTACTTC. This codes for CSVDDRAEQYF.

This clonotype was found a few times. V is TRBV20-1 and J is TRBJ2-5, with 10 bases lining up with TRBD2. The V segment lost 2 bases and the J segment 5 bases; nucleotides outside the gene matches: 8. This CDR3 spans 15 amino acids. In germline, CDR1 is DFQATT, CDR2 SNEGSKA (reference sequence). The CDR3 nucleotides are TGCAGTGCTAGACAAATAGGGACTAGCGATGAGACCCAGTACTTC. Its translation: CSARQIGTSDETQYF.

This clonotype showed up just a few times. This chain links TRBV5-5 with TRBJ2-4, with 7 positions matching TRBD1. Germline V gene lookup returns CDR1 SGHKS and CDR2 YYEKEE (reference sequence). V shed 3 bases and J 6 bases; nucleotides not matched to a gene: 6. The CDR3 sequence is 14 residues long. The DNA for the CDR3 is TGTGCCAGCAGCTATTCGGGACAGAGAAACATTCAGTACTTC. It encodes CASSYSGQRNIQYF. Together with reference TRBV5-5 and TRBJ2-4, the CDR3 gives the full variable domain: DAGVTQSPTHLIKTRGQQVTLRCSPISGHKSVSWYQQVLGQGPQFIFQYYEKEERGRGNFPDRFSARQFPNYSSELNVNALLLGDSALYLCASSYSGQRNIQYFGAGTRLSVL.

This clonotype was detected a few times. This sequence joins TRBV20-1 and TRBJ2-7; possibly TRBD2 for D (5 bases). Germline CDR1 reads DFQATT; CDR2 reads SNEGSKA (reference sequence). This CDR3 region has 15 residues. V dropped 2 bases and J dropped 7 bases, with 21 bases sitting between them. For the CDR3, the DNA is TGCAGTGCTAGAAGAACGTCGGGGTACTCGCGGGAGCAGTACTTC. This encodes CSARRTSGYSREQYF.

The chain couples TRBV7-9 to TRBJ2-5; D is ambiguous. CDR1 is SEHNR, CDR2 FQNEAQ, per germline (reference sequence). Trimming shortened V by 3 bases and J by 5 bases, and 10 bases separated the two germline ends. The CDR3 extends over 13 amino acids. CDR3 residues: CASSFWSGETQYF. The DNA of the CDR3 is TGTGCCAGCAGCTTTTGGTCTGGGGAGACCCAGTACTTC.

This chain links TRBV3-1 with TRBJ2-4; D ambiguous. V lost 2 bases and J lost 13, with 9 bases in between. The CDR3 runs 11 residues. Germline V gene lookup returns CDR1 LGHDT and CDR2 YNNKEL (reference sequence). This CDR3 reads CASSQRQEQYF. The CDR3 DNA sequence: TGTGCCAGCAGCCAACGCCAGGAGCAGTACTTC.